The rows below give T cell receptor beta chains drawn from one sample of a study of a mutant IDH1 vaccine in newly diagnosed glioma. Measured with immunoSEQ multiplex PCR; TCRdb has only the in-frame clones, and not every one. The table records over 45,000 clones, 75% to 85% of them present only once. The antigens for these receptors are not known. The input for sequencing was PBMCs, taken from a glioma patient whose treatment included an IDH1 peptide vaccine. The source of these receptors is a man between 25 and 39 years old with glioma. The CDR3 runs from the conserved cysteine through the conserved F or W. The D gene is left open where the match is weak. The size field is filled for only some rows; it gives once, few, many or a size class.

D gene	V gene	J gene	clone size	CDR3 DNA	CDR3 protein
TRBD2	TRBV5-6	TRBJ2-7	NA	TGTGCCAGCAGCATCACTAGCGGGGGAACCTACGAGCAGTACTTC	CASSITSGGTYEQYF
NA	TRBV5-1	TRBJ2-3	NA	TGCGCCAGCAGCTTGGATGGCCTAGCCGGCACAGATACGCAGTATTTT	CASSLDGLAGTDTQYF
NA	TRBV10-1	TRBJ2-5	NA	TGCGCCAGCAGTATTAGGGCAGGGGAGACCCAGTACTTC	CASSIRAGETQYF
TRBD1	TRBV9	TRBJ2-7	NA	TGTGCCAGCAGCCTCACCCCTGGGCAGGGGGAACAGTACTTC	CASSLTPGQGEQYF
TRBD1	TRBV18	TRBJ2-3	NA	TGTGCCAGCTCACCACCCACATTCCGAACCGGGACAGGGAGGACAGATACGCAGTATTTT	CASSPPTFRTGTGRTDTQYF
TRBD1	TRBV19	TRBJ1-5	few	TGTGCCAGTAGTATTCGGGACAGGGGGAGGCAGCCCCAGCATTTT	CASSIRDRGRQPQHF
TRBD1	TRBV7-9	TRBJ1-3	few	TGTGCCAGCAGCCTGACAGGGACTGGAAACACCATATATTTT	CASSLTGTGNTIYF
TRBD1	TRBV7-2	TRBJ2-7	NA	TGTGCCAGCAGCACCCAGGGGACAGGCATTCGTTACGAGCAGTACTTC	CASSTQGTGIRYEQYF
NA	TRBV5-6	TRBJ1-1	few	TGTGCCAGCAGCTTGCGGGTTAGTGAAGCTTTCTTT	CASSLRVSEAFF
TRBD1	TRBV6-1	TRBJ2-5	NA	TGTGCCGGCCGCCGGACAGGGGGCGAGACCCAGTACTTC	CAGRRTGGETQYF
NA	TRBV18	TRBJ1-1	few	TGTGCCAGCTCACCAGGAAGGGGCCCGAGGACTGAAGCTTTCTTT	CASSPGRGPRTEAFF
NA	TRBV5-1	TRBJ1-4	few	TGCGCCAGCAGCTTGGAGGATCTCAATGAAAAACTGTTTTTT	CASSLEDLNEKLFF
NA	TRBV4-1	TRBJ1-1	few	TGCGCCAGCAGCCAAGAAGGCCGGGGGCGGGAAGCTTTCTTT	CASSQEGRGREAFF
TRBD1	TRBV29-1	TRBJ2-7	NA	TGCAGCGTTGATACGCAGGGGGCCGGATCCTACGAGCAGTACTTC	CSVDTQGAGSYEQYF
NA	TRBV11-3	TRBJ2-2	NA	TGTGCCAGCAGCTTCGGGGTCGCGAGGCCCGGGGAGCTGTTTTTT	CASSFGVARPGELFF
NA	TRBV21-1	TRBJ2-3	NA	TGTGCCAGCAGCAAAGCCGACAGATTCACAGATACGCAGTATTTT	CASSKADRFTDTQYF
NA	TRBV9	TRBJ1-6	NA	TGTGCCAGCAGCATAGAAGGACGTTCACCCCTCCACTTT	CASSIEGRSPLHF
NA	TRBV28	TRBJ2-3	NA	TGTGCCAGCAGTTTTCAGGGAAACACAGATACGCAGTATTTT	CASSFQGNTDTQYF
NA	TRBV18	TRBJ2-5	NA	TGTGCCAGCTCACCAATGCGTAGCGCTAACCAAGAGACCCAGTACTTC	CASSPMRSANQETQYF
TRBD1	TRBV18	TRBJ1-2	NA	TGTGCCAGCTCCGAAGGACAGGGCTATGGCTACACCTTC	CASSEGQGYGYTF
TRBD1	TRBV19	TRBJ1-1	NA	TGTGCCAGTAGTATTATATCCGGGACAGGGGCCTACACTGAAGCTTTCTTT	CASSIISGTGAYTEAFF
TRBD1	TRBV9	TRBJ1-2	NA	TGTGCCAGCAGCGCGGGACAGTCCTATGGCTACACCTTC	CASSAGQSYGYTF
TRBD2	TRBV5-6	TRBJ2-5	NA	TGTGCCAGCAGCCCTGCCCCGGGACTAGAGTACTTC	CASSPAPGLEYF
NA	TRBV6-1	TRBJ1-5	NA	TGTGCCAGCAGTGAACGGGAGGGGCTGAGCAATCAGCCCCAGCATTTT	CASSEREGLSNQPQHF
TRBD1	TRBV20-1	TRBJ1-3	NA	TGCAGTGCGCATCCGACAGGGGTTGAGTATTTT	CSAHPTGVEYF
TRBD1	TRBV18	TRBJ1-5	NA	TGTGCCAGCTCTAGACAGGGAAAAAAAGGTCAGCCCCAGCATTTT	CASSRQGKKGQPQHF
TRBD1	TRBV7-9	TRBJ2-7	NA	TGTGCCAGCAGCTCAGCGGGGACAGGGGGCCTCACCTACGAGCAGTACTTC	CASSSAGTGGLTYEQYF
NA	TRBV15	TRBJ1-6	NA	TGTGCCACCAGGGAGGGAAATTCACCCCTCCACTTT	CATREGNSPLHF
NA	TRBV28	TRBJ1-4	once	TGTGCCAGCAGACCCCCGAGAGACTTTGAAAAACTGTTTTTT	CASRPPRDFEKLFF
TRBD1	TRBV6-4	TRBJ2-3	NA	TGTGCCAGCAGTGGGACAGGGGGCACAGATACGCAGTATTTT	CASSGTGGTDTQYF
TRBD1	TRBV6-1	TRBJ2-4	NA	TGTGCCAGCAGCGGGACAGACCAAAACATTCAGTACTTC	CASSGTDQNIQYF
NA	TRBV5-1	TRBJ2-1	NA	TGCGCCAGCAGCTCCCAGGGGTACAATGAGCAGTTCTTC	CASSSQGYNEQFF
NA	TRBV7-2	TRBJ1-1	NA	TGTGCCAGCAGCTCCTCCGACAGGATGAACACTGAAGCTTTCTTT	CASSSSDRMNTEAFF
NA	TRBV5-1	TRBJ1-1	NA	TGCGCCCACGGGGGGGGGCCGGATAACTTTGAAGCTTTCTTT	CAHGGGPDNFEAFF
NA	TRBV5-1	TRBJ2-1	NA	TGCGCCAGCAGCTTGACAGACAATGAGCAGTTCTTC	CASSLTDNEQFF
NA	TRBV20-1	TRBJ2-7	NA	TGCAGTGCTAGTACTGTCTACGAGCAGTACTTC	CSASTVYEQYF
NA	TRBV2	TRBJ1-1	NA	TGTGCCAGCAGTGAAAGTGAGGCCAGAAAGAACACTGAAGCTTTCTTT	CASSESEARKNTEAFF
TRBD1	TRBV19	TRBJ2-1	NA	TGTGCCTCCCGGACAGGAAGTAGTGGATACAATGAGCAGTTCTTC	CASRTGSSGYNEQFF
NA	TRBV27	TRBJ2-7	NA	TGTGCACTCAGATCCCCTACAGGGAAAAGCTCCTACGAGCAGTACTTC	CALRSPTGKSSYEQYF
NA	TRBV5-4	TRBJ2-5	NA	TGTGCCAGCAGCTTGCCAGGGGCGTCGCATGAGACCCAGTACTTC	CASSLPGASHETQYF
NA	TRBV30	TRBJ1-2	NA	TGTACCTGGAGTGTACAGCTCCAGCGGGGCTACACCTTC	CTWSVQLQRGYTF
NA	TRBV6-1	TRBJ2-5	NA	TGTGCCAGCAGTGAAATTCAGGGTTTGACCCAGTACTTC	CASSEIQGLTQYF
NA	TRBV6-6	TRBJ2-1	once	TGTGCCAGCAGTTACGGGGGGATTGAGCAGTTCTTC	CASSYGGIEQFF
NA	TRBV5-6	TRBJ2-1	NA	TGTGCCAGCAGCTTATTCGGCTTACAGGGCTACAATGAGCAGTTCTTC	CASSLFGLQGYNEQFF
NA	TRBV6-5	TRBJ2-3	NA	TGTGCCAGCAGTTACGGGGGACCCCTTACAGATACGCAGTATTTT	CASSYGGPLTDTQYF
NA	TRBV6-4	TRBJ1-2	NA	TGTGCCAGCAGTGACTCGAACAGGGATCGTGGCTACACCTTC	CASSDSNRDRGYTF
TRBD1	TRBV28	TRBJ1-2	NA	TGTGCCAGCATGACGGGGGGACAGGGGTCCCCCAGCTACACCTTC	CASMTGGQGSPSYTF
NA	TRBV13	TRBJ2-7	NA	TGTGCCAGCAGCTTCAGGGTTGGGGAGCAGTACTTC	CASSFRVGEQYF
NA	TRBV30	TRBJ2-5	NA	TGTGCCTGGAACATGGGGACATTTAGCCGAAACGAAGAGACCCAGTACTTC	CAWNMGTFSRNEETQYF
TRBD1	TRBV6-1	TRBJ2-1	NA	TGTGCCAGCAGTGAGACAGGGGCGGCCTACAATGAGCAGTTCTTC	CASSETGAAYNEQFF
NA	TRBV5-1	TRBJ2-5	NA	TGCGCCAGCAGCTTGGGGCAGTGGGGTGAGACCCAGTACTTC	CASSLGQWGETQYF
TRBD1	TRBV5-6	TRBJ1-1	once	TGTGCCAGCAGCGAGGGGACAGGGGAGAACACTGAAGCTTTCTTT	CASSEGTGENTEAFF
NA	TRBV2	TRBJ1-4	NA	TGTGCCAGCAGTGGAAAGGGGTGGGGGATTTTT	CASSGKGWGIF
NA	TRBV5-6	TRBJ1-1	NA	TGTGCCAGCAGCCCGGCCATGGGCAAGTCTGAAGCTTTCTTT	CASSPAMGKSEAFF